These 29 T cell receptor beta chains were sequenced from one sample in a study of CD8 T cells in ankylosing spondylitis. TCRdb ran MiXCR on the 5' RACE reads and lists one entry per CDR3 protein. The table includes about 400,000 distinct CDR3 sequences, 20% to 25% detected once. Study observations and caveats: Ankylosing spondylitis blood appeared to be characterized by a TCR beta motif of 8 or 9 highly homologous variants.

These receptors lack a known antigen. Sequenced: blood, either unsorted or a sorted T cell fraction (not recorded which). Every receptor here comes from a male donor with ankylosing spondylitis.

This chain joins TRBV7-6 and TRBJ2-7, with 7 bases lining up with TRBD1. The J segment lost 3 bases and the V segment lost 4 bases, leaving 6 bases of the junction unmatched. This CDR3 is 14 amino acids long. Per the germline V gene, CDR1 is SGHVS and CDR2 is FNYEAQ. CDR3 DNA sequence: TGTGCCAGCAGCTCCCGGACAGGCTTCTACGAGCAGTACTTC. This codes for CASSSRTGFYEQYF.

In the case of this clonotype: One end of the junction fails to match germline, which may point to a read error. This chain uses TRBV7-9 with TRBJ2-6, with a weak D call TRBD1 (6 bases). The CDR3 is 15 residues long. Germline loops: CDR1 SEHNR, CDR2 FQNEAQ (reference sequence). The CDR3 is CASSLAGVGANVLTF. The CDR3 region has the DNA TGTGCCAGCAGCCTAGCAGGGGTCGGGGCCAACGTCCTGACTTTC. The variable domain in full, with the rest retrieved from reference TRBV7-9 and TRBJ2-6, is DTGVSQNPRHKITKRGQNVTFRCDPISEHNRLYWYRQTLGQGPEFLTYFQNEAQLEKSRLLSDRFSAERPKGSFSTLEIQRTEQGDSAMYLCASSLAGVGANVLTFGAGSRLTVL.

This clonotype was observed many times. The gene calls are TRBV6-5 and TRBJ1-2; D ambiguous. V was trimmed by 2 bases and J by 7 bases, leaving 11 bases between them. In germline, CDR1 is MNHEY, CDR2 SVGAGI. The CDR3 length is 13 residues. In DNA form, the CDR3 reads TGTGCCAGCAGTTACACCCAACGGGTTGGCTACACCTTC. This sequence encodes CASSYTQRVGYTF.

This clonotype has at least ten counts. The chain recombines TRBV4-1 with TRBJ2-6, with 8 bases aligning to TRBD2. V gave up 0 bases and J gave up 4 bases; unmatched junction bases: 8. Germline lookup yields CDR1 MGHRA and CDR2 YSYEKL. This CDR3 is 18 amino acids long. The CDR3 sequence is CASSQEVRLAYGANVLTF. CDR3 bases: TGCGCCAGCAGCCAAGAAGTCAGACTAGCGTACGGGGCCAACGTCCTGACTTTC.

V gene TRBV28 combines with J gene TRBJ2-7; the match to TRBD2 covers 10 bases. The V segment lost 7 bases and the J segment 0 bases; nucleotides outside the gene matches: 6. The CDR3 extends over 15 amino acids. From germline, CDR1 is MDHEN and CDR2 SYDVKM. As DNA, the CDR3 is TGTGCCAGCAATCGAGCGGGAGGGAGCTCCTACGAGCAGTACTTC. Protein: CASNRAGGSSYEQYF.

In DNA, the CDR3 is TGTGCCAGCAGTCTTAGTGAACTGAACACCGGGGAGCTGTTTTTT. It yields the protein CASSLSELNTGELFF. This chain joins TRBV12-3 or TRBV12-4 and TRBJ2-2; D remains ambiguous. V gave up 5 bases and J gave up 1 base, with 11 bases separating them. The CDR3 loop spans 15 amino acids.

The J gene is TRBJ2-3, the V gene TRBV29-1; tentative D call: TRBD2 (6 bases). The CDR3 length is 11 residues. The V and J ends lost 7 bases and 6 bases respectively, with 11 bases between them. CDR1 and CDR2 from the germline V gene are SQVTM and ANQGSEA. CDR3 region: CSARDSDTQYF. CDR3 nucleotides: TGCAGCGCACGGGACTCCGATACGCAGTATTTT.

The chain uses TRBV29-1 and TRBJ2-7; possibly TRBD2 for D (6 bases). Trimming took off 2 bases at V and 7 bases at J, with 12 bases between the two ends. CDR1 SQVTM and CDR2 ANQGSEA come from the germline V gene. The CDR3 contains 12 residues. Here the CDR3 reads CSVEWTGGEQYF. Written as DNA, the CDR3 is TGCAGCGTTGAATGGACTGGAGGGGAGCAGTACTTC.

This chain joins TRBV19 and TRBJ1-1; D gene unclear. CDR3 length: 13 residues. V was clipped by 5 bases and J by 4 bases, with 11 bases between them. Germline V gives CDR1 LNHDA, CDR2 SQIVND (reference sequence). Here the CDR3 DNA reads TGTGCCAGTAGTGCAGTCCCCGGCACTGAAGCTTTCTTT. This codes for CASSAVPGTEAFF.

The chain is built from TRBV4-1 and TRBJ2-5, with 16 bases that match TRBD2. CDR3 length equals 18 residues. The V gene end was trimmed by 5 bases and the J gene end by 1 base; junction bases not matched to a gene: 7. Germline CDR1 MGHRA, CDR2 YSYEKL. CDR3 sequence: CASSKGLAGGTVQETQYF. As DNA, the CDR3 is TGCGCCAGCAGCAAGGGACTAGCGGGAGGGACGGTCCAAGAGACCCAGTACTTC.

The chain joins TRBV6-4 to TRBJ2-7; 14 bases are a match to TRBD2. Germline V gene sequence: CDR1 MRHNA, CDR2 SNTAGT. The length of the CDR3 is 15 residues. Germline trimming cut 9 bases from V and 5 bases from J; bases unmatched to any gene: 9. CDR3 amino acids: CARKTSGRVGNEQYF. Here the CDR3 DNA reads TGTGCCAGAAAGACTAGCGGGAGGGTAGGGAACGAGCAGTACTTC.

The V and J genes are TRBV6-1 and TRBJ2-7, with TRBD1 matching over 7 bases. Trimming at V came to 6 bases and at J to 0 bases, leaving 5 bases not matched to a gene. This CDR3 spans 14 amino acids. CDR1 and CDR2 from the germline V gene are MNHNS and SASEGT. CDR3 sequence (DNA): TGTGCCAGCAGGACACAGGGGCTCTCCTACGAGCAGTACTTC. It is translated as CASRTQGLSYEQYF.

A single count supports this clonotype. The V gene is TRBV5-1, the J gene TRBJ1-2, with 8 bases aligning to TRBD1. The ends lost 1 base at V and 3 bases at J; junction bases unmatched: 2. This CDR3 has 14 residues. CDR1 is SGHRS, CDR2 YFSETQ, per germline. Here the CDR3 reads CASSLTTGDYGYTF. DNA of the CDR3: TGCGCCAGCAGCTTGACGACAGGGGACTATGGCTACACCTTC.

This chain connects TRBV18 to TRBJ2-7; D may be TRBD2 (5 bases). V was trimmed by 5 bases and J by 6 bases, leaving 17 bases between them. Germline CDR1 and CDR2: KGHSH and LQKENI. The CDR3 has 14 residues. The CDR3 DNA sequence: TGTGCCAGCTCAACGGACTCCGATCACGGCGAGCAGTACTTC. Its translation is CASSTDSDHGEQYF.

V usage is TRBV20-1 and J usage is TRBJ2-7; tentatively, D is TRBD2 (5 bases). Trimming removed 0 bases at V and 12 bases at J, with 21 bases between. The CDR3 covers 14 residues. The germline CDR1 and CDR2 sequences are DFQATT and SNEGSKA (reference sequence). The CDR3 loop reads CSARDLNGVEGLYF. DNA for the CDR3: TGCAGTGCTAGAGATCTGAACGGGGTAGAGGGCTTGTACTTC.

This clonotype has more than one count but fewer than ten. V and J are TRBV5-1 and TRBJ2-1; no reliable D call. Trimming removed 9 bases from V and 0 bases from J, with 13 bases in between. This CDR3 comprises 14 residues. CDR1 SGHRS and CDR2 YFSETQ come from the germline V gene. CDR3 region: CATSTQSSYNEQFF. The CDR3 nucleotides are TGCGCCACCTCGACCCAAAGCTCCTACAATGAGCAGTTCTTC.

This clonotype has just a few counts. In DNA form, the CDR3 reads TGCAGTGCTAGAAAAGACAGGGCGAACACCGGGGAGCTGTTTTTT. It yields the protein CSARKDRANTGELFF. J is TRBJ2-2 and V is TRBV20-1, with TRBD1 matching over 7 bases. The trim removed 2 bases at V and 0 bases at J, leaving 3 bases unmatched. Germline V gives CDR1 DFQATT, CDR2 SNEGSKA (reference sequence). The length of the CDR3 is 15 residues.

The chain is built from TRBV20-1 and TRBJ2-3; a possible D gene is TRBD2 (6 bases). Germline values: CDR1 DFQATT, CDR2 SNEGSKA (reference sequence). This CDR3 is built from 13 residues. V lost 8 bases and J lost 1, with 13 bases in between. CDR3 residues: CSTPGGGTDTQYF. Here the CDR3 DNA reads TGCAGTACTCCGGGCGGGGGCACAGATACGCAGTATTTT.

The chain has TRBV13 and TRBJ1-1; TRBD1 matches 7 bases. This CDR3 region has 14 residues. V shed 7 bases and J 2 bases; nucleotides not matched to a gene: 7. CDR1 PRHDT and CDR2 FYEKMQ come from the germline V gene (reference sequence). The CDR3 bases are TGTGCCAGCAAATCAGGGACAGAAAACACTGAAGCTTTCTTT. Protein sequence: CASKSGTENTEAFF.

This clonotype came up a few times. V gene TRBV4-1 combines with J gene TRBJ2-1, with TRBD2 identical over 7 bases. Germline lookup yields CDR1 MGHRA and CDR2 YSYEKL. The trim removed 0 bases at V and 5 bases at J, leaving 7 bases unmatched. CDR3 size: 16 residues. Written as DNA, the CDR3 is TGCGCCAGCAGCCAAGAGCAACTAGCGAGGAACAATGAGCAGTTCTTC. Protein sequence: CASSQEQLARNNEQFF.

This sequence joins TRBV6-1 and TRBJ2-3; 12 nucleotides agree with TRBD2. The CDR3 runs 16 residues. V dropped 5 bases and J dropped 4; count of bases not matched to a gene: 7. CDR1 and CDR2 (germline): MNHNS, SASEGT. The CDR3: CASSLRLAGAADTQYF. The CDR3, as DNA: TGTGCCAGCAGTCTAAGACTAGCGGGAGCGGCAGATACGCAGTATTTT.

This clonotype has more than one count but fewer than ten. The chain is built from TRBV27 and TRBJ2-1; 9 bases agree with TRBD2. Germline CDR1 is MNHEY and CDR2 is SMNVEV (reference sequence). With V trimmed by 7 bases and J by 3 bases, 4 bases remained unmatched. This CDR3 spans 14 amino acids. In DNA form, the CDR3 reads TGTGCCAGCATGAAACTAGCGGGCTACAATGAGCAGTTCTTC. Amino acids: CASMKLAGYNEQFF.

This clonotype was picked up a small number of times. V usage is TRBV3-1 and J usage is TRBJ1-2; D uncertain. V lost 1 base, J lost 4 bases, and 13 bases lay in between. This CDR3 has 15 amino acids. Germline V gene sequence: CDR1 LGHDT, CDR2 YNNKEL (reference sequence). The CDR3 region has the DNA TGTGCCAGCAGCCAAGGCCCGGACGAATTCTATGGCTACACCTTC. This encodes CASSQGPDEFYGYTF.

This clonotype showed up just a few times. The V and J genes are TRBV7-9 and TRBJ2-3; D might be TRBD2 (6 bases). V lost 1 base, J lost 5 bases, and 13 bases lay in between. The CDR3 is made up of 15 amino acids. CDR1 is SEHNR, CDR2 FQNEAQ, per germline (reference sequence). The CDR3 nucleotides are TGTGCCAGCAGCTTAGGGACTACTCCTGGAGATACGCAGTATTTT. This sequence encodes CASSLGTTPGDTQYF. Together with reference TRBV7-9 and TRBJ2-3, the CDR3 gives the full variable domain: DTGVSQNPRHKITKRGQNVTFRCDPISEHNRLYWYRQTLGQGPEFLTYFQNEAQLEKSRLLSDRFSAERPKGSFSTLEIQRTEQGDSAMYLCASSLGTTPGDTQYFGPGTRLTVL.

In its sample, this clonotype was seen a few times. The chain links TRBV20-1 to TRBJ1-2, with no clear D. This CDR3 contains 15 residues. In germline, CDR1 is DFQATT, CDR2 SNEGSKA (reference sequence). V shed 5 bases and J shed 1 base, with 17 bases lying between them. This CDR3 reads CSALPGRILNYGYTF. CDR3 nucleotide sequence: TGCAGTGCTCTTCCCGGACGGATTCTTAACTATGGCTACACCTTC.

The chain recombines TRBV29-1 with TRBJ2-1; D is undetermined. Germline CDR1 and CDR2: SQVTM and ANQGSEA. CDR3 length equals 11 residues. The V gene lost 4 bases and the J gene lost 7 bases, with 8 bases spanning the gap. This CDR3 is CSVGRRNEQFF. Here the CDR3 DNA reads TGCAGCGTTGGGCGACGTAATGAGCAGTTCTTC.

The chain carries TRBV7-3 and TRBJ2-3, with D possibly called TRBD1 or TRBD2 (5 bases each). V lost 5 bases, J lost 1 base, and 10 bases lay in between. CDR1 is SGHTA and CDR2 is FQGTGA in the germline V gene. The CDR3 sequence is 14 residues long. In DNA form, the CDR3 reads TGTGCCAGCAGCCCGCTGGGGGGCACAGATACGCAGTATTTT. It specifies CASSPLGGTDTQYF.

This clonotype was seen more than once but under ten times. The chain links TRBV10-3 to TRBJ1-5; tentative D call: TRBD1 (5 bases). Trimming shortened V by 10 bases and J by 3 bases, and 10 bases separated the two germline ends. Germline-derived CDR1 and CDR2 are ENHRY and SYGVKD. CDR3 length: 12 amino acids. The CDR3 loop is CATGGTNQPQHF. For the CDR3, the DNA is TGTGCCACAGGCGGGACCAATCAGCCCCAGCATTTT.

This chain uses TRBV9 with TRBJ2-2, with D uncertain. CDR1 SGDLS and CDR2 YYNGEE come from the germline V gene. This CDR3 has 12 residues. Trimming left V 0 bases short and J 5 bases short, with 2 bases between. The CDR3 spells CASSVATGELFF. The CDR3 bases are TGTGCCAGCAGCGTAGCGACCGGGGAGCTGTTTTTT.